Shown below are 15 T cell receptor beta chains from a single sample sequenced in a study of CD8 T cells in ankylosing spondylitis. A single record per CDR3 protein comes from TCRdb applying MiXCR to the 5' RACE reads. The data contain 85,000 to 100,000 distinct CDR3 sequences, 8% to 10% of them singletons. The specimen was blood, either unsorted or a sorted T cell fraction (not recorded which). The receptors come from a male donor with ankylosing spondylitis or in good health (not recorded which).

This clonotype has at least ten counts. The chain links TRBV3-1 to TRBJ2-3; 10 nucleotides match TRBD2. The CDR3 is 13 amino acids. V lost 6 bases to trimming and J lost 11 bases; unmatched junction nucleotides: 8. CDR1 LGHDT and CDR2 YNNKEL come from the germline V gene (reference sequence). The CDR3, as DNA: TGTGCCAGCAGGAACAGCGGGGGGGCCGGGCAGTATTTT. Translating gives CASRNSGGAGQYF.

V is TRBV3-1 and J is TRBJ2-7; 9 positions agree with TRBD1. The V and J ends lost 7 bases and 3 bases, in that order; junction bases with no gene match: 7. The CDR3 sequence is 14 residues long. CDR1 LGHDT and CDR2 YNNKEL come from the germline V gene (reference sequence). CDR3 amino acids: CASTHPGQGYEQYF. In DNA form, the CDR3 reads TGTGCCAGCACCCATCCGGGACAGGGCTACGAGCAGTACTTC.

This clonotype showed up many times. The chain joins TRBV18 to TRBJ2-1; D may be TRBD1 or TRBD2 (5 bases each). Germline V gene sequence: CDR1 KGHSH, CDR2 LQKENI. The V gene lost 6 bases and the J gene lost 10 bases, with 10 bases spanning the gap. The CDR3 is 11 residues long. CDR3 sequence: CASSRGREQFF. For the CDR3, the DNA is TGTGCCAGCTCTCGGGGACGCGAGCAGTTCTTC. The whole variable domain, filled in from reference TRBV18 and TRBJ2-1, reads NAGVMQNPRHLVRRRGQEARLRCSPMKGHSHVYWYRQLPEEGLKFMVYLQKENIIDESGMPKERFSAEFPKEGPSILRIQQVVRGDSAAYFCASSRGREQFFGPGTRLTVL.

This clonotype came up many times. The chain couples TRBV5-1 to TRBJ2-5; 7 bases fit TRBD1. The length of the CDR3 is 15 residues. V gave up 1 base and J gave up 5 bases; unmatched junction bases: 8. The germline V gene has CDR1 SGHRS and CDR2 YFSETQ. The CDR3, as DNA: TGCGCCAGCAGCTTGCGAGCAGGGGGAAGGGAGACCCAGTACTTC. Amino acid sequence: CASSLRAGGRETQYF. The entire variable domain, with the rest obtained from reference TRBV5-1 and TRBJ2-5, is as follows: KAGVTQTPRYLIKTRGQQVTLSCSPISGHRSVSWYQQTPGQGLQFLFEYFSETQRNKGNFPGRFSGRQFSNSRSEMNVSTLELGDSALYLCASSLRAGGRETQYFGPGTRLLVL.

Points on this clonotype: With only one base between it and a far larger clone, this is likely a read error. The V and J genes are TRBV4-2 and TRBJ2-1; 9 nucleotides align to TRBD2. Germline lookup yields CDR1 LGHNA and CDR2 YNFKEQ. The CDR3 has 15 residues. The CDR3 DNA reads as TGTGCCAGCAGCTTTAGCGGGAGTTCCTACAATGAGAAGTTCTTC. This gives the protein CASSFSGSSYNEKFF.

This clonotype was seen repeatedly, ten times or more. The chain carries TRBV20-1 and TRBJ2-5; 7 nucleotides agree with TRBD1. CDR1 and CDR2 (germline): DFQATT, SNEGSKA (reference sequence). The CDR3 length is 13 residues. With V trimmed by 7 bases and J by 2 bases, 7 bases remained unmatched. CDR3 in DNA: TGCAGTGTTACAGGGGTCTTTCAAGAGACCCAGTACTTC. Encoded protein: CSVTGVFQETQYF.

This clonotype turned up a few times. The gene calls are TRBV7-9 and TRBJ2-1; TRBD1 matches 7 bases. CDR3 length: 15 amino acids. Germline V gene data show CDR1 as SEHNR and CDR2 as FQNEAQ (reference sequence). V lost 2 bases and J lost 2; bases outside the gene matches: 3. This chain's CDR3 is CASSLTQGAYNEQFF. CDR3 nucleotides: TGTGCCAGCAGCTTAACGCAGGGGGCCTACAATGAGCAGTTCTTC.

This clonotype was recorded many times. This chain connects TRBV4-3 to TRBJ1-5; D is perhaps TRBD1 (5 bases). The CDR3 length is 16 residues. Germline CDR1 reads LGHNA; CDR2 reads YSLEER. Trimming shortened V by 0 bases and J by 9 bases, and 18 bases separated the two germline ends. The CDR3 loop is CASSQDYLREGWPQHF. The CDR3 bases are TGCGCCAGCAGCCAAGATTATTTGCGTGAGGGGTGGCCCCAGCATTTT.

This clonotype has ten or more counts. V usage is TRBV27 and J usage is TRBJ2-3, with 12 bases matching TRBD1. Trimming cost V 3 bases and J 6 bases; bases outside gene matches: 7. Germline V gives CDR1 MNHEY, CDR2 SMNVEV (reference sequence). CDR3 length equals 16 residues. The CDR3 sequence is CASSFYGTGGSDTQYF. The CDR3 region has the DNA TGTGCCAGCAGTTTCTACGGGACAGGGGGCTCGGATACGCAGTATTTT.

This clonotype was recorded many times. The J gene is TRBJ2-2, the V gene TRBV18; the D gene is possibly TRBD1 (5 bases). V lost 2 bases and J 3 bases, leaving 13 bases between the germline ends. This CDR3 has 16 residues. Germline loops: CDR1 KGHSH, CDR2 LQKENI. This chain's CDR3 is CASSPIFDRYTGELFF. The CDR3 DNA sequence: TGTGCCAGCTCACCAATATTCGACAGATACACCGGGGAGCTGTTTTTT.

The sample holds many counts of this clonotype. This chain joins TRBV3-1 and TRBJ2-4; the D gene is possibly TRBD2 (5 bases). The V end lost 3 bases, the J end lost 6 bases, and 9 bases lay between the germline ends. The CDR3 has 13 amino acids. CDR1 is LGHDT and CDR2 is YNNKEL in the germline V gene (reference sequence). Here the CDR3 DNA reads TGTGCCAGCAGCCACGGGGAGAGAAACATTCAGTACTTC. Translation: CASSHGERNIQYF.

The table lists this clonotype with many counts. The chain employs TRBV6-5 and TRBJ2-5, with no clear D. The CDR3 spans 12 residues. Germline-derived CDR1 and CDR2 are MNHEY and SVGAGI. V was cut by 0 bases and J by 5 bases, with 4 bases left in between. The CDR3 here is CASSYSWETQYF. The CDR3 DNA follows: TGTGCCAGCAGTTACTCCTGGGAGACCCAGTACTTC.

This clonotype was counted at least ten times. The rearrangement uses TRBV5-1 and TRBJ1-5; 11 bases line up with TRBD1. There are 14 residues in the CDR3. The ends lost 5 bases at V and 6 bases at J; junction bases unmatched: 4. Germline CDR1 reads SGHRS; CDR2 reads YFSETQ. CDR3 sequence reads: CASSSGTGGQPQHF. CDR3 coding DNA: TGCGCCAGCAGTTCCGGGACAGGGGGTCAGCCCCAGCATTTT.

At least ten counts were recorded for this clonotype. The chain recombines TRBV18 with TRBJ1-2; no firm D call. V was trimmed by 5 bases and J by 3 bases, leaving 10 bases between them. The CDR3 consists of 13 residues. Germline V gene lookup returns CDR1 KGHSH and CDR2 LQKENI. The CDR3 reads CASSSGRDYGYTF. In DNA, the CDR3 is TGTGCCAGCTCATCCGGACGGGACTATGGCTACACCTTC. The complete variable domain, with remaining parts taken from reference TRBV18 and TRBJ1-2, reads NAGVMQNPRHLVRRRGQEARLRCSPMKGHSHVYWYRQLPEEGLKFMVYLQKENIIDESGMPKERFSAEFPKEGPSILRIQQVVRGDSAAYFCASSSGRDYGYTFGSGTRLTVV.

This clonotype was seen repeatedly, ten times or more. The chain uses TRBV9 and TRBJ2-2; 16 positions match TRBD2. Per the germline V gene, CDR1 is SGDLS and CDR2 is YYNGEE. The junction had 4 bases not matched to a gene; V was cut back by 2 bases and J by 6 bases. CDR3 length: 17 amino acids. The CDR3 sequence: CASSVGLAGGPPGELFF. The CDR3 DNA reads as TGTGCCAGCAGCGTGGGACTAGCGGGAGGGCCCCCCGGGGAGCTGTTTTTT.